One T cell receptor beta chain is described in this entry. The data were taken from a study of blood T cell repertoires in COVID-19. Study in general: PBMCs, B-cell-depleted T cells, or T cells provided the cDNA or gDNA that made up the material.

In terms of age and location, participants ranged from roughly 18 to 90 years and lived in approximately 26 US areas. Germline assignment: CDR1 MNHNY and CDR2 SVGAGI (reference sequence). CDR3 length: 17 amino acids. V lost 6 bases and J 5 bases, leaving 23 bases between the germline ends. Methods used by the authors: Amplification from reference gene primers served as the basis for estimated nucleated cell counts. Generated by immunoSEQ multiplex PCR, the TCRdb table keeps only in-frame clones and is missing some. The D gene and trimming were derived from the DNA, and the V and J assignments and clone size from that table. The repertoire holds fewer than 350,000 clones, around nine tenths seen once, with about 6.1% in the top ten.

The clonotype originates from a woman in her thirties or forties who had recovered from COVID-19. The chain uses TRBV6-6 and TRBJ1-5; D unclear. The sequencing input was PBMCs or T cells enriched from blood (not recorded which). The CDR3 loop is CASSRAGLTLSDQPQHF. In nucleotides, the CDR3 is TGTGCCAGCAGCCGAGCAGGACTGACCTTATCAGATCAGCCCCAGCATTTT.